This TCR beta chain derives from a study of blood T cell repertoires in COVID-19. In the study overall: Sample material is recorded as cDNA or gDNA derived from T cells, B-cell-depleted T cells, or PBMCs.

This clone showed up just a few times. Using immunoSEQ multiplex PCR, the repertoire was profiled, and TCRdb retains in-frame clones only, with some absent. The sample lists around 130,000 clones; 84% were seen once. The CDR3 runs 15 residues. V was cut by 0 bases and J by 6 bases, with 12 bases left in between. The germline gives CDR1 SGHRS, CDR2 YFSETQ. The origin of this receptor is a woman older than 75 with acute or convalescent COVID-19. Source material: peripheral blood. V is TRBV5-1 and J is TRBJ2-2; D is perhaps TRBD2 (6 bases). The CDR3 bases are TGCGCCAGCAGCTTGGTCCCGGAGGGGTCCGGGGAGCTGTTTTTT. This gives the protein CASSLVPEGSGELFF.